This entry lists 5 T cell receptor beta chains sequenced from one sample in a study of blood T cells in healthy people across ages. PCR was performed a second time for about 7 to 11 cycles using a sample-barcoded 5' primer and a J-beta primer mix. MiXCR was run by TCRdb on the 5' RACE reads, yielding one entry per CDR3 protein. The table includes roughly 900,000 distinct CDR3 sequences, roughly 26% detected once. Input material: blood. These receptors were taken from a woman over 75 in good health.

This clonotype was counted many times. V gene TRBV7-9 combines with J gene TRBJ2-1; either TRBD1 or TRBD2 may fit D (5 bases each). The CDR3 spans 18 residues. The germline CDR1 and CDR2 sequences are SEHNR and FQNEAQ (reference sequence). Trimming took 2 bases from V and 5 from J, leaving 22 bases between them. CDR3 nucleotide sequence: TGTGCCAGCAGCTTACCTAACGTTAGACCGGGACGGGACAATGAGCAGTTCTTC. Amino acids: CASSLPNVRPGRDNEQFF.

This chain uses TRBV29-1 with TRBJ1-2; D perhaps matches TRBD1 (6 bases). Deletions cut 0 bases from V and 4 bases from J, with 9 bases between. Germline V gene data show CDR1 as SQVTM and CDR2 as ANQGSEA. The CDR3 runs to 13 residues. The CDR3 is CSVEDTGIYGYTF. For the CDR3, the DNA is TGCAGCGTTGAAGACACAGGGATCTATGGCTACACCTTC.

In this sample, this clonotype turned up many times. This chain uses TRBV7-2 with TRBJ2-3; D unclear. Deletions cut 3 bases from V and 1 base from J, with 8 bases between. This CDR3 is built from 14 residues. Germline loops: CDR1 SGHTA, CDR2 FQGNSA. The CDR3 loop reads CASSFFYGTDTQYF. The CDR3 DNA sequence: TGTGCCAGCAGCTTTTTTTACGGCACAGATACGCAGTATTTT.

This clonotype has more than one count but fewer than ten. For the CDR3, the DNA is TGCGCCAGCAGCCGGGCGGGACAGCTTAACACTGAAGCTTTCTTT. This gives the protein CASSRAGQLNTEAFF. The chain joins TRBV5-1 to TRBJ1-1, with 7 bases lining up with TRBD1. V dropped 4 bases and J dropped 2; count of bases not matched to a gene: 8. Germline V CDR1 and CDR2: SGHRS, YFSETQ. CDR3 size: 15 residues.

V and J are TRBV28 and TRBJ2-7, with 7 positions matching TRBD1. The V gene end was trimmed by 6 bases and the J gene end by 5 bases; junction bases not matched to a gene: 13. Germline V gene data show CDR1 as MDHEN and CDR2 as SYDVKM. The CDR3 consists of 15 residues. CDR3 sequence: CASRTNRGAKDEQYF. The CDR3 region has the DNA TGTGCCAGCAGGACTAACAGGGGCGCGAAGGACGAGCAGTACTTC.